This is a list of T cell receptor beta chains from one sample in a study of blood T cell repertoires in COVID-19. Method: immunoSEQ multiplex PCR; TCRdb's copy keeps in-frame clones and lacks some. The sample has some 200,000 clones, more than 75% seen once; the top ten hold 5.5% to 8.5%. The sequenced material came from PBMCs or T cells enriched from blood (not recorded which). The source of these receptors is a man aged 30-40 years in a cohort exposed to, infected with or recovered from COVID-19 (not recorded which). Each CDR3 is given with its conserved first and last residue. Fields, in order: CDR3 length, D gene, J gene, V gene, clone size, CDR3 DNA, CDR3 protein. The D gene is left open where the match is weak. For some rows the clone size is stated as once, few or many, or as a class when expanded; others skip it.

16 TRBD2 TRBJ2-2 TRBV4-3 . TGCGCCAGCAGCCCACGGGCGGGAGGTGACACCGGGGAGCTGTTTTTT CASSPRAGGDTGELFF
15 TRBD2 TRBJ2-2 TRBV5-1 once TGCGCCAGCAGTCCCGGACTAGTACGCACCGGGGAGCTGTTTTTT CASSPGLVRTGELFF
18 TRBD1 TRBJ1-5 TRBV15 once TGTGCCACCAGCAGAGATCAGGGGGGTCCTTATAGCAATCAGCCCCAGCATTTT CATSRDQGGPYSNQPQHF
15 . TRBJ1-6 TRBV6-6 . TGTGCCAGCGTCAGGGGTTCTCCAAATAATTCACCCCTCCACTTT CASVRGSPNNSPLHF
22 TRBD2 TRBJ2-7 TRBV4-3 . TGCGCCAGCAGCCAAATGTGGGAAGCGGGGGGGGACTCAGTCCCACGCAGCTACGAGCAGTACTTC CASSQMWEAGGDSVPRSYEQYF
12 . TRBJ2-7 TRBV6-5 . TGTGCCAGCAGTTACCATCAGGGAGAGCAGTACTTC CASSYHQGEQYF
12 . TRBJ2-4 TRBV13 . TGTGCCAGCAGCTTACAGAAAAACATTCAGTACTTC CASSLQKNIQYF
14 TRBD1 TRBJ1-5 TRBV27 . TGTGCCAGCAGTCCTCGACAGGGTTATCAGCCCCAGCATTTT CASSPRQGYQPQHF
12 . TRBJ2-7 TRBV5-4 few TGTGCCAGCAGCTTGACGGCTAGAGAGCAGTACTTC CASSLTAREQYF
13 . TRBJ2-7 TRBV7-9 . TGTGCCAGCAGCCCCCCGACTGACTACGAGCAGTACTTC CASSPPTDYEQYF
14 . TRBJ1-5 TRBV2 . TGTGCCAGCAGTGAATTCAGGGGCAATCAGCCCCAGCATTTT CASSEFRGNQPQHF
14 . TRBJ2-2 TRBV27 few TGTGCCAGCAGTTTCGGCGGGTACACCGGGGAGCTGTTTTTT CASSFGGYTGELFF
15 TRBD1 TRBJ1-6 TRBV27 . TGTGCCAGCAGTTTACTCGGACAGGGGTACTCACCCCTCCACTTT CASSLLGQGYSPLHF
15 . TRBJ2-7 TRBV9 . TGTGCCAGCAGCGGGGGGCAGGTGGGAAGCTACGAGCAGTACTTC CASSGGQVGSYEQYF
16 . TRBJ2-1 TRBV11-2 . TGTGCCAGCAGCTTAGGGCCGAAAAGAATGGAGAATGAGCAGTTCTTC CASSLGPKRMENEQFF
17 TRBD2 TRBJ2-1 TRBV27 . TGTGCCAGCACGCGAGCTAGCGGGAGCGTACTCTACAATGAGCAGTTCTTC CASTRASGSVLYNEQFF
16 . TRBJ2-3 TRBV4-1 once TGCGCCAGCAGATTCAGCTGGGCGGGGCGCACAGATACGCAGTATTTT CASRFSWAGRTDTQYF
15 . TRBJ2-1 TRBV10-1 . TGCGCCAGCAGCCAAGGAGGCGCGGGTTACAATGAGCAGTTCTTC CASSQGGAGYNEQFF
14 . TRBJ1-2 TRBV6-2/TRBV6-3 . TGTGCCAGCAGTTACTCGAGGGTAGCCTATGGCTACACCTTC CASSYSRVAYGYTF
14 . TRBJ1-1 TRBV18 . TGTGCCAGCTCACCAGGGGCGGGAGTTCGTGAAGCTTTCTTT CASSPGAGVREAFF
13 TRBD1 TRBJ2-7 TRBV11-2 once TGTGCCAGCAGCTTATCAGGGGGCTACGAGCAGTACTTC CASSLSGGYEQYF
15 TRBD1 TRBJ2-1 TRBV6-5 . TGTGCCAGCAGTAAGGACAGGGGCCCCTACAATGAGCAGTTCTTC CASSKDRGPYNEQFF
16 . TRBJ2-2 TRBV23-1 once TGCGCCAGCAGTCCTCTGACGGGGAGTGGCACCGGGGAGCTGTTTTTT CASSPLTGSGTGELFF
15 TRBD1 TRBJ2-7 TRBV7-3 . TGTGCCAGCAGTCCCGGGACAGGGCTCTCCTACGAGCAGTACTTC CASSPGTGLSYEQYF
12 . TRBJ2-5 TRBV3-1/TRBV3-2 . TGTGCCAGCAGCCCCGTCGGGGAGACCCAGTACTTC CASSPVGETQYF
14 TRBD1 TRBJ1-2 TRBV7-2 . TGTGCCAGCAACAGCTGGACAGGGGCGGTCGGCTACACCTTC CASNSWTGAVGYTF
15 TRBD1 TRBJ1-1 TRBV6-2/TRBV6-3 . TGTGCCAGCAGCGGGGACAGGGGGCCGCCGGGTCGAGCTTTCTTT CASSGDRGPPGRAFF
13 . TRBJ1-3 TRBV27 . TGTGCCAGCAGTTTATCCCAGGGAAACACCATATATTTT CASSLSQGNTIYF
20 . TRBJ1-3 TRBV5-4 . TGTGCCAGCAGCCCTGGGGTTCGGACAGCTGCTGCATTAACTGGAAACACCATATATTTT CASSPGVRTAAALTGNTIYF
11 . TRBJ2-7 TRBV7-9 . TGTGCCAGCAGCGCTCGGGACGAGCAGTACTTC CASSARDEQYF
15 TRBD1 TRBJ2-5 TRBV18 once TGTGCCAGCTCACCATCCGGGACAGCTCAAGAGACCCAGTACTTC CASSPSGTAQETQYF
14 . TRBJ1-3 TRBV11-2 . TGTGCCAGCAGAAGCCTCCGCTCTGGAAACACCATATATTTT CASRSLRSGNTIYF
19 TRBD2 TRBJ2-3 TRBV18 . TGTGCCAGCTCACCCGTAGGACTAGCGGGAGGACGGAACACAGATACGCAGTATTTT CASSPVGLAGGRNTDTQYF
15 TRBD2 TRBJ2-1 TRBV27 . TGTGCCAGCAGTTCTATCGGGACTACTTACAATGAGCAGTTCTTC CASSSIGTTYNEQFF
15 . TRBJ1-4 TRBV6-5 once TGTGCCAGCAGTTACTCGAATCAGGGGAGCGAAAAACTGTTTTTT CASSYSNQGSEKLFF
15 TRBD1 TRBJ1-5 TRBV28 once TGTGCCAGCAGTCAGGGACAGGGAAGGGGTCAGCCCCAGCATTTT CASSQGQGRGQPQHF
17 . TRBJ1-4 TRBV7-6 few TGTGCCAGCAGCCCCGGGAGATCGAATCGGTTCAATGAAAAACTGTTTTTT CASSPGRSNRFNEKLFF
17 TRBD1 TRBJ1-3 TRBV29-1 . TGCAGCGTTTTGGTGCTTGGGGACAGGAGCTCTGGAAACACCATATATTTT CSVLVLGDRSSGNTIYF
14 TRBD2 TRBJ2-7 TRBV28 . TGTGCCAGCAGTCTACGGGACTATAGGTACGAGCAGTACTTC CASSLRDYRYEQYF
16 . TRBJ2-3 TRBV5-1 . TGCGCCAGCACCAGTGGGGCAGGGTTGGGCACAGATACGCAGTATTTT CASTSGAGLGTDTQYF
17 . TRBJ2-5 TRBV5-4 . TGTGCCAGCAGTTCTCTAAATCGGGGAATAGGAGAAGAGACCCAGTACTTC CASSSLNRGIGEETQYF
19 TRBD1 TRBJ2-2 TRBV19 . TGTGCCAGTAGTATCGACCCCACCCCGGACAGGGAGATCTCCGGGGAGCTGTTTTTT CASSIDPTPDREISGELFF
15 . TRBJ2-3 TRBV7-6 once TGTGCCAGCAGCTTTGGGCCTGGTGTGACAGATACGCAGTATTTT CASSFGPGVTDTQYF
18 TRBD1 TRBJ2-2 TRBV28 . TGTGCCAGCAGTTTTCACCTGGACAGGGTTGAGTCAACCGGGGAGCTGTTTTTT CASSFHLDRVESTGELFF
15 . TRBJ2-4 TRBV2 few TGTGCCAGCACCTCCCGGGGGGCGGGCAAAAACATTCAGTACTTC CASTSRGAGKNIQYF
13 TRBD1 TRBJ2-5 TRBV6-5 once TGTGCCAGCAGCCCGGACAGGGCAGAGACCCAGTACTTC CASSPDRAETQYF
20 TRBD2 TRBJ2-1 TRBV28 . TGTGCCAGCAGTTTATCACTTGGACTAGCGGGGAGCTCGTTTGGGGATGAGCAGTTCTTC CASSLSLGLAGSSFGDEQFF
13 . TRBJ1-5 TRBV6-5 . TGTGCCAGCAGACCCCAGAGGAATCAGCCCCAGCATTTT CASRPQRNQPQHF
14 . TRBJ1-2 TRBV9 . TGTGCCAGCAGCGTAGGGGCGGGGAACTATGGCTACACCTTC CASSVGAGNYGYTF
17 . TRBJ2-6 TRBV5-1 . TGCGCCAGCAGTAAAAGCAGCGCCTTCTCTGGGGCCAACGTCCTGACTTTC CASSKSSAFSGANVLTF
14 . TRBJ1-1 TRBV11-3 . TGTGCCAGCAGCGCGGGACGGCGGGACACTGAAGCTTTCTTT CASSAGRRDTEAFF
14 . TRBJ2-7 TRBV28 . TGTGCCACCCCAGGTCGGCAAATCACCGACGAGCAGTACTTC CATPGRQITDEQYF
12 . TRBJ1-2 TRBV3-1/TRBV3-2 . TGTGCCAGCAGCCGCGGGTCCTATGGCTACACCTTC CASSRGSYGYTF
17 . TRBJ2-5 TRBV14 . TGTGCCAGCAGCCCACCCCGACAGGCCCCAACACAAGAGACCCAGTACTTC CASSPPRQAPTQETQYF
17 TRBD2 TRBJ2-7 TRBV4-3 few TGCGCCAGCAGCCAAGAAGGGACTAGCGGGAGTTCCTACGAGCAGTACTTC CASSQEGTSGSSYEQYF